These 17 T cell receptor beta chains share one sample of origin, sequenced in a study of blood T cell dynamics during melanoma immunotherapy. The time point is: pre-treatment baseline. Data came from immunoSEQ multiplex PCR; TCRdb stores just in-frame clones and leaves some out. The sample yields approximately 6,800 clones, 80% to 85% seen once. Sequenced material: blood, taken from a patient treated with checkpoint blockade. All receptors come from a human donor with melanoma.

This rearrangement joins TRBV7-2 to TRBJ1-1; TRBD1 agrees at 7 bases. In germline, CDR1 is SGHTA, CDR2 FQGNSA. The CDR3 is made up of 13 amino acids. V trimming: 8 bases; J trimming: 5 bases; junction bases outside the gene matches: 8. The CDR3 here is CASEQGPTTEAFF. CDR3 nucleotides: TGTGCCAGCGAACAGGGGCCGACAACTGAAGCTTTCTTT.

V and J are TRBV15 and TRBJ2-7; D call uncertain. Germline V gives CDR1 LNHNV, CDR2 YYDKDF (reference sequence). The CDR3 loop spans 16 amino acids. The V gene lost 1 base and the J gene lost 1 base, with 14 bases spanning the gap. CDR3 in DNA: TGTGCCACCAGCAGAGGGTTATTAGTCGGGTCCTACGAGCAGTACTTC. Its translation is CATSRGLLVGSYEQYF.

The chain couples TRBV6-6 to TRBJ1-1, with 8 bases that match TRBD1. V was pared by 2 bases and J by 4 bases, with 6 bases of the junction left unmatched. Germline loops: CDR1 MNHNY, CDR2 SVGAGI (reference sequence). The CDR3 is 15 amino acids. The CDR3 here is CASSYLNRGSTEAFF. The CDR3 region has the DNA TGTGCCAGCAGTTACCTTAACAGGGGGAGCACTGAAGCTTTCTTT.

This clone appeared a single time. The rearrangement joins TRBV11-1 to TRBJ2-7; maybe TRBD1 (6 bases). Per germline, CDR1 SGHAT and CDR2 FQDESV (reference sequence). The CDR3 length is 15 residues. V lost 5 bases and J 3 bases, leaving 17 bases between the germline ends. The CDR3 sequence is CASSLFALQGYEQYF. The CDR3, as DNA: TGTGCCAGCAGCCTCTTCGCTTTACAGGGCTACGAGCAGTACTTC.

This chain links TRBV29-1 with TRBJ2-5; no clear D gene. The J call may not be correct, given that the DNA end is closer to TRBJ2-7. The germline CDR1 and CDR2 sequences are SQVTM and ANQGSEA. This CDR3 is built from 12 residues. The CDR3 nucleotides are TGCAGCGTTGAAGACTCGTCCTACGAGCAGTACTTC. This translates into CSVEDSSYEQYF.

The rearrangement uses TRBV28 and TRBJ1-2; D gene unclear. Germline V gene data show CDR1 as MDHEN and CDR2 as SYDVKM. V was cut by 6 bases and J by 5 bases, with 16 bases left in between. The CDR3 sequence is 14 residues long. Here the CDR3 reads CASSPGGLEYGYTF. For the CDR3, the DNA is TGTGCCAGCAGCCCAGGCGGTTTGGAGTATGGCTACACCTTC.

The chain combines TRBV7-2 with TRBJ1-4; D call uncertain. The CDR3 totals 16 residues. The V end lost 0 bases, the J end lost 0 bases, and 8 bases lay between the germline ends. Germline V lookup: CDR1 SGHTA, CDR2 FQGNSA. CDR3 in DNA: TGTGCCAGCAGCTTAGCCGGACCGACAACTAATGAAAAACTGTTTTTT. It specifies CASSLAGPTTNEKLFF.

The rearrangement joins TRBV5-8 to TRBJ1-2; a weak D match, TRBD1 (5 bases). This CDR3 has 15 residues. V was cut by 0 bases and J by 2 bases, with 11 bases left in between. Germline assignment: CDR1 SGHTS and CDR2 YDEGEE. CDR3 loop: CASSLGTGENYGYTF. The CDR3 coding sequence is TGTGCCAGCAGCTTGGGGACGGGGGAAAACTATGGCTACACCTTC. Supplemented by reference TRBV5-8 and TRBJ1-2, the full variable domain reads EAGVTQSPTHLIKTRGQQATLRCSPISGHTSVYWYQQALGLGLQFLLWYDEGEERNRGNFPPRFSGRQFPNYSSELNVNALELEDSALYLCASSLGTGENYGYTFGSGTRLTVV.

This chain joins TRBV7-2 and TRBJ1-1, with D uncertain. The CDR3 totals 14 residues. V lost 1 base and J lost 1, with 7 bases in between. Germline V lookup: CDR1 SGHTA, CDR2 FQGNSA. CDR3 in amino acids: CASSLVWQNTEAFF. The CDR3 nucleotides are TGTGCCAGCAGCTTAGTCTGGCAGAACACTGAAGCTTTCTTT.

The chain employs TRBV11-2 and TRBJ2-7; no definite D call. The CDR3 covers 12 residues. Looked up from germline, CDR1 is SGHAT and CDR2 is FQNNGV. V shed 2 bases and J shed 4 bases, with 6 bases lying between them. CDR3 DNA sequence: TGTGCCAGCAGCTTAACCAAGTACGAGCAGTACTTC. Translating it yields CASSLTKYEQYF.

The chain recombines TRBV6-6 with TRBJ1-5; D not certain. Trimming shortened V by 1 base and J by 8 bases, and 18 bases separated the two germline ends. The V gene's germline CDR1 is MNHNY and CDR2 SVGAGI (reference sequence). This CDR3 has 16 residues. The CDR3 DNA is TGTGCCAGCAGTTACTTGCAGGCTAGTGAATCGGAGCCCCAGCATTTT. Translation: CASSYLQASESEPQHF.

V and J are TRBV9 and TRBJ1-1, with 7 bases that match TRBD1. V shed 4 bases and J 1 base; nucleotides not matched to a gene: 10. The CDR3 runs 16 residues. In germline, CDR1 is SGDLS, CDR2 YYNGEE. CDR3 sequence: CASSTFGQAKNTEAFF. Here the CDR3 DNA reads TGTGCCAGCAGCACCTTCGGACAGGCCAAGAACACTGAAGCTTTCTTT.

Here the CDR3 reads CASSQPPGFTYGYTF. CDR3 sequence (DNA): TGTGCCAGCAGCCAACCACCAGGTTTCACCTATGGCTACACCTTC. The chain employs TRBV5-6 and TRBJ1-2; no reliable D call. This CDR3 is built from 15 residues. Germline V CDR1 and CDR2: SGHDT, YYEEEE. V lost 4 bases and J 4 bases, leaving 17 bases between the germline ends.

J is TRBJ2-1 and V is TRBV6-4, with 8 bases matching TRBD2. From germline, CDR1 is MRHNA and CDR2 SNTAGT. J was trimmed by 6 bases and V by 5 bases; bases with no gene match: 9. The CDR3 spans 15 residues. The CDR3 spells CASSRAGEGSNEQFF. CDR3 nucleotides: TGTGCCAGCAGTCGAGCGGGGGAGGGCTCCAATGAGCAGTTCTTC.

This clone was seen a handful of times. The chain has TRBV5-1 and TRBJ1-4; D unresolved. This CDR3 spans 17 amino acids. Germline V gives CDR1 SGHRS, CDR2 YFSETQ. V lost 4 bases and J 2 bases, leaving 18 bases between the germline ends. CDR3 sequence (DNA): TGCGCCAGCAGCCGATCGTCTCTCAGGATGACTAATGAAAAACTGTTTTTT. Translation gives CASSRSSLRMTNEKLFF.

This clone was recorded only once. The chain couples TRBV29-1 to TRBJ2-5; TRBD1 agrees at 9 bases. The germline V gene encodes CDR1 SQVTM and CDR2 ANQGSEA. CDR3 length: 13 residues. V lost 8 bases and J lost 3; bases outside the gene matches: 7. The CDR3 reads CSIAGTGKETQYF. CDR3 nucleotides: TGCAGCATCGCCGGGACAGGGAAAGAGACCCAGTACTTC.

J is TRBJ1-4 and V is TRBV7-9; 8 positions match TRBD1. Germline V gene lookup returns CDR1 SEHNR and CDR2 FQNEAQ (reference sequence). The CDR3 runs 15 residues. J was trimmed by 4 bases and V by 3 bases; bases with no gene match: 4. This CDR3 is CASSLRTGGNEKLFF. CDR3 DNA: TGTGCCAGCAGCTTGAGAACAGGGGGTAATGAAAAACTGTTTTTT.